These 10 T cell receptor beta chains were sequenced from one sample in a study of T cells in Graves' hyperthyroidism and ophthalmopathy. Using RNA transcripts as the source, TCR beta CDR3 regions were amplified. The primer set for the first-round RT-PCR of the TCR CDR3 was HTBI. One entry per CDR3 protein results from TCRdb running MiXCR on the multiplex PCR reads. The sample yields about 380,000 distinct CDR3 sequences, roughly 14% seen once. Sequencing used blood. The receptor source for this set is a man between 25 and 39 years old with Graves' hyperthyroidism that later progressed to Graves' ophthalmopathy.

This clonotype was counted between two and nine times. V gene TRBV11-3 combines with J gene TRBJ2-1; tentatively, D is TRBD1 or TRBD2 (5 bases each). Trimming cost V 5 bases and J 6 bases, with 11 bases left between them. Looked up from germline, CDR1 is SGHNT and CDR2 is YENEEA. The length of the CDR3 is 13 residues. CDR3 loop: CASSPVGVNEQFF. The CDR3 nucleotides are TGTGCCAGCAGCCCGGTGGGGGTCAATGAGCAGTTCTTC. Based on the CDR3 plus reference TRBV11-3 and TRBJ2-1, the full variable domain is EAGVVQSPRYKIIEKKQPVAFWCNPISGHNTLYWYLQNLGQGPELLIRYENEEAVDDSQLPKDRFSAERLKGVDSTLKIQPAELGDSAVYLCASSPVGVNEQFFGPGTRLTVL.

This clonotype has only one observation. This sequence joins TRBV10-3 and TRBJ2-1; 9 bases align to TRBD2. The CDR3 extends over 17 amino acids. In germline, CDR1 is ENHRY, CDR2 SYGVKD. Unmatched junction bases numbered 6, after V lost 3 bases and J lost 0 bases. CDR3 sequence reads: CAISDTLAGSSYNEQFF. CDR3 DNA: TGTGCCATCAGTGATACCCTAGCGGGAAGCTCCTACAATGAGCAGTTCTTC.

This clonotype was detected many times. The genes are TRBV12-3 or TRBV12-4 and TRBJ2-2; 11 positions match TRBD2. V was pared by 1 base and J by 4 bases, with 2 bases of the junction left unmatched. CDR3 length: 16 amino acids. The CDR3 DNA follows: TGTGCCAGCAGTTTAGGACTAGCGGGGCCCACCGGGGAGCTGTTTTTT. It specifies CASSLGLAGPTGELFF.

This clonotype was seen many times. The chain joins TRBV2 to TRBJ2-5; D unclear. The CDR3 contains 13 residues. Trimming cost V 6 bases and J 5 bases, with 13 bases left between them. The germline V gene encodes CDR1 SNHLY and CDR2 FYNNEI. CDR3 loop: CASRTGRMETQYF. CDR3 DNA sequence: TGTGCCAGCAGGACCGGACGGATGGAGACCCAGTACTTC.

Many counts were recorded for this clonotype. CDR3: CASSQLREKPYNEQFF. In nucleotides, the CDR3 is TGCGCCAGCAGCCAACTTAGGGAGAAACCGTACAATGAGCAGTTCTTC. The rearrangement links TRBV4-1 to TRBJ2-1; possible D gene TRBD2, 5 bases. Germline loops: CDR1 MGHRA, CDR2 YSYEKL. The V end lost 2 bases, the J end lost 4 bases, and 15 bases lay between the germline ends. There are 16 residues in the CDR3.

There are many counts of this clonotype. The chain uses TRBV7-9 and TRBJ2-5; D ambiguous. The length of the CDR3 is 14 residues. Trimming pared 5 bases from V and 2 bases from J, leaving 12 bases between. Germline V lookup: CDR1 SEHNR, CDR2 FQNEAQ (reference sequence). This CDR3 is CASSLLTEQETQYF. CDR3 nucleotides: TGTGCCAGCAGCCTCCTAACTGAGCAAGAGACCCAGTACTTC. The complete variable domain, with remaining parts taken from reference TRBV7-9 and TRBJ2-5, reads DTGVSQNPRHKITKRGQNVTFRCDPISEHNRLYWYRQTLGQGPEFLTYFQNEAQLEKSRLLSDRFSAERPKGSFSTLEIQRTEQGDSAMYLCASSLLTEQETQYFGPGTRLLVL.

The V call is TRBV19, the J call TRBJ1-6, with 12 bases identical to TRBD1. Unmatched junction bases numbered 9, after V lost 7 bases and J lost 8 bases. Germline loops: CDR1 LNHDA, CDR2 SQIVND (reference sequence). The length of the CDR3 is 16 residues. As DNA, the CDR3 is TGTGCCAGTAACGATTGGGGGACAGGGGGCTATTCACCCCTCCACTTT. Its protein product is CASNDWGTGGYSPLHF.

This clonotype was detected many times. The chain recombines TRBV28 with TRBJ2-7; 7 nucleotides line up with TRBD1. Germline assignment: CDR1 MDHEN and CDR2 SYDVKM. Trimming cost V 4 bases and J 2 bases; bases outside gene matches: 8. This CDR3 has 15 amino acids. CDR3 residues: CASSSIGQGAYEQYF. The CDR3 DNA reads TGTGCCAGCAGTTCCATCGGGCAGGGGGCCTACGAGCAGTACTTC.

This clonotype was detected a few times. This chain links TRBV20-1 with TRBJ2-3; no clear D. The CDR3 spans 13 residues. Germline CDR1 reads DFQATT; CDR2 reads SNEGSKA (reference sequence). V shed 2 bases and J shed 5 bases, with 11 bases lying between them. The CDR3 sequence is CSARKPERDTQYF. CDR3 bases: TGCAGTGCTAGAAAGCCCGAAAGAGATACGCAGTATTTT.

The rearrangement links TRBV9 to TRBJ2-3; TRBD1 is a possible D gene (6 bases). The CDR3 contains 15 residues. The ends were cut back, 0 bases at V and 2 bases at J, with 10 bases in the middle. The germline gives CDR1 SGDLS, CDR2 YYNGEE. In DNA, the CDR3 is TGTGCCAGCAGCGTAGCACAGGGCCTCACAGATACGCAGTATTTT. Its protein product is CASSVAQGLTDTQYF.